A single sample gave rise to the 9 T cell receptor beta chains below, sequenced in a study of cytomegalovirus exposure and HLA in healthy donors. Use of 60 Vbeta and 13 Jbeta primers characterized the PCR. Measured with immunoSEQ multiplex PCR; TCRdb has only the in-frame clones, and not every one. The top ten clones hold 3.5% to 5% of a sample with 100,000 to 150,000 clones, under 12% of them seen once. Sequenced input: PBMCs. Source of these receptors: a woman younger than 35 in good health and CMV-seropositive.

The chain recombines TRBV2 with TRBJ2-6, with D possibly TRBD2 on 5 matching bases. The CDR3 contains 16 residues. CDR1 SNHLY and CDR2 FYNNEI come from the germline V gene. Trimming took 7 bases from V and 1 from J, leaving 14 bases between them. CDR3 nucleotides: TGTGCCAGCACCGGAACCACTAGTTCTGGGGCCAACGTCCTGACTTTC. It specifies CASTGTTSSGANVLTF.

The chain is built from TRBV15 and TRBJ1-4; D possibly corresponds to TRBD1 (5 bases). This CDR3 has 15 residues. The germline V gene has CDR1 LNHNV and CDR2 YYDKDF (reference sequence). The V end lost 0 bases, the J end lost 8 bases, and 13 bases lay between the germline ends. Written as DNA, the CDR3 is TGTGCCACCAGCAGAGAGGGCAGGGAAGGCGAAAAACTGTTTTTT. Translated, it gives CATSREGREGEKLFF.

This clone was seen a handful of times. The V call is TRBV30, the J call TRBJ1-1; D gene ambiguous. The CDR3 spans 13 residues. V was clipped by 0 bases and J by 3 bases, with 8 bases between them. Germline CDR1 is GTSNPN and CDR2 is SVGIG (reference sequence). The CDR3 region has the DNA TGTGCCTGGAGTGTACTGGGAGACACTGAAGCTTTCTTT. This sequence encodes CAWSVLGDTEAFF.

Only a few counts were recorded for this clone. The rearrangement joins TRBV27 to TRBJ2-1; 13 bases are shared with TRBD2. Germline CDR1 reads MNHEY; CDR2 reads SMNVEV (reference sequence). J lost 10 bases, V lost 6 bases, and 24 bases had no gene match. This CDR3 is built from 20 residues. The CDR3 nucleotides read TGTGCCAGCAGCAACCCATGGACTAGCGGGAGTGGGGGCCGACTCCAGGAGCAGTTCTTC. Its translation: CASSNPWTSGSGGRLQEQFF.

This clone has just a few counts. The V and J genes are TRBV5-6 and TRBJ2-4; possibly TRBD2 for D (6 bases). Per the germline V gene, CDR1 is SGHDT and CDR2 is YYEEEE. Trimming took 0 bases from V and 6 from J, leaving 13 bases between them. The CDR3 totals 15 residues. The CDR3 nucleotides are TGTGCCAGCAGCTTGGGGGGTAGCGGAATAAACATTCAGTACTTC. Translating gives CASSLGGSGINIQYF.

This clone has more than one count but fewer than ten. The chain employs TRBV28 and TRBJ1-1; the match to TRBD1 covers 11 bases. Unmatched junction bases numbered 7, after V lost 4 bases and J lost 3 bases. CDR3 length: 16 residues. CDR1 is MDHEN, CDR2 SYDVKM, per germline. The CDR3 reads CASSSPGTGGDTEAFF. CDR3 in DNA: TGTGCCAGCAGTTCCCCAGGGACAGGGGGGGACACTGAAGCTTTCTTT.

In this sample, this clone turned up a few times. The chain uses TRBV2 and TRBJ2-7; D is possibly TRBD1 (6 bases). This CDR3 region has 12 residues. CDR1 and CDR2 from the germline V gene are SNHLY and FYNNEI. Trimming left V 8 bases short and J 2 bases short, with 10 bases between. The CDR3 DNA is TGTGCCAGCTTCCAGGGGACCTACGAGCAGTACTTC. Translation: CASFQGTYEQYF. Variable domain in full (rest from reference TRBV2 and TRBJ2-7): EPEVTQTPSHQVTQMGQEVILRCVPISNHLYFYWYRQILGQKVEFLVSFYNNEISEKSEIFDDQFSVERPDGSNFTLKIRSTKLEDSAMYFCASFQGTYEQYFGPGTRLTVT.

The chain is built from TRBV14 and TRBJ1-4; 10 nucleotides agree with TRBD1. The CDR3 runs 15 residues. J lost 8 bases, V lost 5 bases, and 8 bases had no gene match. Germline CDR1 reads SGHDN; CDR2 reads FVKESK. DNA for the CDR3: TGTGCCAGCAGCACTCGACAGGGGGCAAGGGAAAAACTGTTTTTT. Its protein product is CASSTRQGAREKLFF.

The chain recombines TRBV2 with TRBJ2-7; the match to TRBD2 covers 7 bases. Trimming removed 8 bases from V and 1 base from J; junction bases left unmatched: 11. CDR3 length equals 15 residues. Germline CDR1 is SNHLY and CDR2 is FYNNEI. DNA for the CDR3: TGTGCCAGCGAGGGAGGGCCCGGTTGGTCCTACGAGCAGTACTTC. Translation gives CASEGGPGWSYEQYF.